This T cell receptor beta chain was retrieved from a study of blood T cells in healthy people across ages. Concerning this clonotype: As yet, its antigen is unknown.

A second PCR of roughly 7 to 11 cycles used a sample-barcoded 5' primer and a J-beta primer mix. TCRdb re-called the 5' RACE reads through MiXCR, storing one row per CDR3 protein. This repertoire shows around 650,000 distinct CDR3 sequences, 40% to 45% found once; its top ten account for 25% to 30%. The CDR3 has 16 residues. Per germline, CDR1 SGHTA and CDR2 FQGNSA. The trim removed 7 bases at V and 0 bases at J, leaving 10 bases unmatched. General study findings and limits: When one million T cells were used, diversity estimates were thought to be underestimates.

This chain connects TRBV7-2 to TRBJ2-7, with TRBD1 identical over 9 bases. The sequenced material came from blood. The clonotype comes from a man older than 75 in good health. The CDR3: CASIKGGTGLSYEQYF. DNA for the CDR3: TGTGCCAGCATCAAGGGAGGGACAGGGCTCTCCTACGAGCAGTACTTC.